This entry describes one T cell receptor (beta chain). Per the germline V gene, CDR1 is KGHDR and CDR2 is SFDVKD. V was clipped by 9 bases and J by 3 bases; unmatched bases: 5. The CDR3 length is 14 residues. These data originate in a study of blood T cell repertoires in COVID-19. Overall study context: The samples span acute and convalescent COVID-19 from the United States, Italy and Spain. PBMCs, B-cell-depleted T cells, or T cells provided the cDNA or gDNA that made up the material.

Original handling: For nucleated cells, counts were estimated from reference gene primer amplification. Generated by immunoSEQ multiplex PCR, the TCRdb table keeps only in-frame clones and is missing some. Clone size and V and J calls were adopted from that table, with D and trimming inferred from the DNA. Among some 71,000 clones listed, 90% were seen once. The chain uses TRBV24-1 and TRBJ1-5; 9 bases agree with TRBD1. The specimen sequenced was peripheral blood. This receptor was taken from a man aged 50 or older with acute or convalescent COVID-19. DNA for the CDR3: TGTGCCACCGCGGGACAGGGAGTCAATCAGCCCCAGCATTTT. Amino acid sequence: CATAGQGVNQPQHF.